The 21 T cell receptor beta chains below were found in one sample sequenced in a study of T cells in Graves' hyperthyroidism and ophthalmopathy. The investigators amplified TCR beta CDR3 regions from RNA transcripts. Primed by the HTBI set, a first-round RT-PCR was run on the TCR CDR3. From the multiplex PCR reads, TCRdb called clonotypes with MiXCR, one entry per CDR3 protein. Of 600,000 or so distinct CDR3 sequences in the sample, roughly 50% were seen once. The sequenced sample consisted of peripheral blood or thyroid tissue (not recorded which). The source of these receptors is a young woman with Graves' hyperthyroidism.

This rearrangement joins TRBV7-9 to TRBJ2-5; D is undetermined. The CDR3 consists of 14 residues. Germline V gene data show CDR1 as SEHNR and CDR2 as FQNEAQ (reference sequence). Trimming left V 0 bases short and J 2 bases short, with 7 bases between. CDR3 region: CASSLAGIQETQYF. The CDR3 DNA reads as TGTGCCAGCAGCTTAGCGGGCATACAAGAGACCCAGTACTTC.

This clonotype was counted only a few times. The V and J genes are TRBV6-5 and TRBJ1-2, with TRBD1 matching over 8 bases. The length of the CDR3 is 14 residues. Looked up from germline, CDR1 is MNHEY and CDR2 is SVGAGI. V was clipped by 5 bases and J by 4 bases; unmatched bases: 6. The CDR3 loop reads CASSRDRIIYGYTF. The CDR3 coding sequence is TGTGCCAGCAGTAGGGACAGGATCATCTATGGCTACACCTTC.

This chain joins TRBV29-1 and TRBJ2-7; D possibly matches TRBD1 or TRBD2 (6 bases each). The length of the CDR3 is 11 residues. Trimming took 4 bases from V and 6 from J, leaving 10 bases between them. From germline, CDR1 is SQVTM and CDR2 ANQGSEA. The CDR3 loop reads CSVGKGGEQYF. In nucleotides, the CDR3 is TGCAGCGTTGGGAAGGGGGGCGAGCAGTACTTC.

At least ten counts were recorded for this clonotype. The CDR3 sequence is CASSLAPGQGYEQYF. The DNA of the CDR3 is TGTGCCAGCAGCTTAGCCCCGGGACAGGGCTACGAGCAGTACTTC. V gene TRBV7-6 combines with J gene TRBJ2-7; TRBD1 aligns across 9 bases. Germline V gene lookup returns CDR1 SGHVS and CDR2 FNYEAQ. The CDR3 contains 15 residues. Trimming cost V 0 bases and J 3 bases; bases outside gene matches: 3.

The genes are TRBV25-1 and TRBJ1-2; 7 bases are shared with TRBD1. Trimming at V came to 3 bases and at J to 4 bases, leaving 5 bases not matched to a gene. Germline assignment: CDR1 MGHDK and CDR2 SYGVNS. CDR3 length: 14 residues. The CDR3 loop is CASSDGDRVYGYTF. In nucleotides, the CDR3 is TGTGCCAGCAGTGACGGTGACAGGGTCTATGGCTACACCTTC.

This clonotype appeared many times. J is TRBJ1-5 and V is TRBV15, with 8 bases fitting TRBD1. V lost 4 bases to trimming and J lost 2 bases; unmatched junction nucleotides: 4. CDR3 length: 15 residues. The germline gives CDR1 LNHNV, CDR2 YYDKDF (reference sequence). CDR3 sequence: CATSITRGRNQPQHF. CDR3 nucleotides: TGTGCCACCAGCATTACCAGGGGGCGCAATCAGCCCCAGCATTTT.

This chain uses TRBV19 with TRBJ1-1; D possibly corresponds to TRBD1 (6 bases). V lost 11 bases, J lost 0 bases, and 10 bases lay in between. CDR1 is LNHDA, CDR2 SQIVND, per germline (reference sequence). The CDR3 contains 12 residues. This chain's CDR3 is CASRQVNTEAFF. CDR3 DNA: TGTGCCTCCAGACAGGTGAACACTGAAGCTTTCTTT.

V and J are TRBV7-9 and TRBJ2-7; 8 bases map to TRBD2. V lost 6 bases, J lost 0 bases, and 10 bases stayed unmatched. The CDR3 is 16 amino acids. CDR1 is SEHNR, CDR2 FQNEAQ, per germline (reference sequence). The CDR3 protein is CASSRSGRPTSYEQYF. For the CDR3, the DNA is TGTGCCAGCAGTCGGAGCGGGAGACCTACCTCCTACGAGCAGTACTTC.

The chain has TRBV2 and TRBJ1-5; the match to TRBD1 covers 7 bases. Losses at the gene ends were 5 bases for V and 2 bases for J; bases not matched to a gene: 12. CDR3 size: 17 residues. Germline CDR1 is SNHLY and CDR2 is FYNNEI. The CDR3 DNA reads TGTGCCAGCAGTTCCTGGACAGGTTTTATGGGCAATCAGCCCCAGCATTTT. It encodes CASSSWTGFMGNQPQHF.

The V gene is TRBV15, the J gene TRBJ1-2; D possibly corresponds to TRBD1 (5 bases). CDR1 LNHNV and CDR2 YYDKDF come from the germline V gene (reference sequence). The germline V and J ends were trimmed by 3 bases and 8 bases, with 16 bases remaining between them. This CDR3 comprises 14 residues. CDR3 region: CATSRTGTNGGYTF. In DNA form, the CDR3 reads TGTGCCACCAGCAGGACCGGGACGAACGGCGGCTACACCTTC.

The gene calls are TRBV5-1 and TRBJ2-2; 8 positions agree with TRBD2. V trimming: 4 bases; J trimming: 6 bases; junction bases outside the gene matches: 8. CDR1 and CDR2 from the germline V gene are SGHRS and YFSETQ. The CDR3 is 15 residues long. The DNA for the CDR3 is TGCGCCAGCAGCCTAGGGACTAGGAGAGCCGGGGAGCTGTTTTTT. It is translated as CASSLGTRRAGELFF.

The table lists this clonotype with a count of one. A much larger clone is a single base away; this may be a read error. The chain combines TRBV9 with TRBJ2-5, with TRBD2 matching 8 bases. The CDR3 is 14 amino acids. Germline CDR1 SGDLS, CDR2 YYNGEE. Here the CDR3 DNA reads TGTGCCAGCAGCGTAGCGGGAGGGCAAGGGACCCAGTACTTC. Translated: CASSVAGGQGTQYF. The entire variable domain, with the rest obtained from reference TRBV9 and TRBJ2-5, is as follows: DSGVTQTPKHLITATGQRVTLRCSPRSGDLSVYWYQQSLDQGLQFLIQYYNGEERAKGNILERFSAQQFPDLHSELNLSSLELGDSALYFCASSVAGGQGTQYFGPGTRLLVL.

This sequence joins TRBV10-3 and TRBJ1-6; D is unclear. V lost 10 bases, J lost 5 bases, and 15 bases lay in between. CDR3 length: 14 amino acids. Germline loops: CDR1 ENHRY, CDR2 SYGVKD. The CDR3 region has the DNA TGTGCCAGCAGGACCGGGCAGAATAATTCACCCCTCCACTTT. It specifies CASRTGQNNSPLHF.

The J gene is TRBJ2-2, the V gene TRBV24-1; a possible D gene is TRBD2 (5 bases). Germline V CDR1 and CDR2: KGHDR, SFDVKD. V dropped 3 bases and J dropped 3 bases, with 7 bases sitting between them. The length of the CDR3 is 14 residues. The CDR3 region has the DNA TGTGCCACCAGTGATGCCGGGGACACCGGGGAGCTGTTTTTT. Translation: CATSDAGDTGELFF.

This clonotype occurred a few times. In DNA form, the CDR3 reads TGTGCCAGTAGTATGACAGGGGTCGGAACTGAAGCTTTCTTT. Its protein is CASSMTGVGTEAFF. The chain has TRBV19 and TRBJ1-1, with 8 bases matching TRBD1. There are 14 residues in the CDR3. Trimming took 3 bases from V and 5 from J; bases not matched to a gene: 5. CDR1 is LNHDA, CDR2 SQIVND, per germline (reference sequence).

The V and J genes are TRBV2 and TRBJ1-6; 7 bases line up with TRBD1. CDR1 and CDR2 from the germline V gene are SNHLY and FYNNEI. The CDR3 covers 14 residues. J lost 7 bases, V lost 5 bases, and 5 bases had no gene match. CDR3 residues: CASSIRDRNSPLHF. In DNA, the CDR3 is TGTGCCAGCAGTATCCGGGACAGAAATTCACCCCTCCACTTT. The full variable domain, in which reference TRBV2 and TRBJ1-6 provide the parts outside the CDR3, is EPEVTQTPSHQVTQMGQEVILRCVPISNHLYFYWYRQILGQKVEFLVSFYNNEISEKSEIFDDQFSVERPDGSNFTLKIRSTKLEDSAMYFCASSIRDRNSPLHFGNGTRLTVT.

This clonotype was recorded many times. The chain is built from TRBV7-8 and TRBJ1-1; 9 bases agree with TRBD1. From germline, CDR1 is SGHVS and CDR2 FQNEAQ. This CDR3 is built from 14 residues. With 5 bases clipped from V and 3 bases from J, the junction kept 4 bases outside the gene matches. The chain's CDR3 is CASSGRTGDTEAFF. CDR3 nucleotides: TGTGCCAGCAGCGGCCGGACAGGGGACACTGAAGCTTTCTTT. The whole variable domain, remainder taken from reference TRBV7-8 and TRBJ1-1, is GAGVSQSPRYKVAKRGQDVALRCDPISGHVSLFWYQQALGQGPEFLTYFQNEAQLDKSGLPSDRFFAERPEGSVSTLKIQRTQQEDSAVYLCASSGRTGDTEAFFGQGTRLTVV.

The J gene is TRBJ2-6, the V gene TRBV7-2; D might be TRBD2 (7 bases). Germline V gene data show CDR1 as SGHTA and CDR2 as FQGNSA. V was shortened by 5 bases and J by 1 base, with 15 bases between the two germline ends. This CDR3 spans 17 amino acids. The CDR3 nucleotides read TGTGCCAGCAGCCCCTGGGGGGGCCGGTCTGGGGCCAACGTCCTGACTTTC. Protein: CASSPWGGRSGANVLTF.

The rearrangement links TRBV2 to TRBJ2-7; 10 bases are shared with TRBD2. The CDR3 spans 12 residues. Germline lookup yields CDR1 SNHLY and CDR2 FYNNEI. V lost 3 bases and J lost 12; bases outside the gene matches: 5. The CDR3 protein is CASSELAGETYF. As DNA, the CDR3 is TGTGCCAGCAGTGAGCTAGCGGGGGAGACGTACTTC.

This clonotype came up a few times. The chain recombines TRBV7-8 with TRBJ2-5, with D possibly matching TRBD1 (5 bases). This CDR3 spans 16 amino acids. Per germline, CDR1 SGHVS and CDR2 FQNEAQ. The V and J ends lost 4 bases and 2 bases respectively, with 17 bases between them. Written as DNA, the CDR3 is TGTGCCAGCAGCTCCCCCCACGACAGCCTTCAAGAGACCCAGTACTTC. Residues: CASSSPHDSLQETQYF.

This clonotype appeared many times. The chain recombines TRBV2 with TRBJ1-6, with TRBD1 as a possible D gene (6 bases). V lost 10 bases, J lost 10 bases, and 17 bases lay in between. The CDR3 runs to 13 residues. The germline V gene encodes CDR1 SNHLY and CDR2 FYNNEI. CDR3 coding DNA: TGTGCCACCAACAGGGTAGAGAGGTCACCCCTCCACTTT. This gives the protein CATNRVERSPLHF.